This T cell receptor (beta chain) was found in a study of response to subunit inactivated influenza vaccine. Study results and caveats: New T cells are recruited in small numbers by each seasonal influenza vaccination, according to the authors' suggestion.

MiXCR, applied by TCRdb to the RT-PCR reads, yields one record per CDR3 protein. The profile shows 650,000 to 800,000 distinct CDR3 sequences, about 15% of them singletons. The CDR3 contains 12 residues. V shed 5 bases and J shed 3 bases, with 8 bases lying between them. Germline CDR1 SQVTM, CDR2 ANQGSEA. For this clonotype: Its antigen is undetermined.

The source was PBMCs from blood, collected 14 days before vaccination. This receptor was taken from a man aged 50 to 59 who received an inactivated influenza vaccine. The V call is TRBV29-1, the J call TRBJ2-1; tentatively, D is TRBD2 (6 bases). CDR3 in DNA: TGCAGCGTTTCCGGGGGCTACAATGAGCAGTTCTTC. It translates to CSVSGGYNEQFF.